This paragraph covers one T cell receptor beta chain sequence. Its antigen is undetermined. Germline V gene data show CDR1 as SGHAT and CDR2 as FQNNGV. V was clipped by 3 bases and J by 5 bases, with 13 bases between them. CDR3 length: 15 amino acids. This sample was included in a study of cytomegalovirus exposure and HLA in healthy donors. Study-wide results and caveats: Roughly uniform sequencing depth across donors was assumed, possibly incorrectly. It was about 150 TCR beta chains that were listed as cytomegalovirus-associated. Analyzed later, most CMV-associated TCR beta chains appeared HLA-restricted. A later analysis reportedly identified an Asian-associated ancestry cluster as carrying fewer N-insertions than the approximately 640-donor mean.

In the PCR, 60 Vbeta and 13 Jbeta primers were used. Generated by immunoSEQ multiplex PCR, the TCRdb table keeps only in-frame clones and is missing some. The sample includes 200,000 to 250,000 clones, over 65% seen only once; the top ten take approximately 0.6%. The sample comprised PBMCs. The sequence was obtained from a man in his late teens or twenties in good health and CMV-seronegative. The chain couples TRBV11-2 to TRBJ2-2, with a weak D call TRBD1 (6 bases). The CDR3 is CASSFTGRGTGELFF. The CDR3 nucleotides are TGTGCCAGCAGCTTCACAGGGCGTGGGACCGGGGAGCTGTTTTTT.